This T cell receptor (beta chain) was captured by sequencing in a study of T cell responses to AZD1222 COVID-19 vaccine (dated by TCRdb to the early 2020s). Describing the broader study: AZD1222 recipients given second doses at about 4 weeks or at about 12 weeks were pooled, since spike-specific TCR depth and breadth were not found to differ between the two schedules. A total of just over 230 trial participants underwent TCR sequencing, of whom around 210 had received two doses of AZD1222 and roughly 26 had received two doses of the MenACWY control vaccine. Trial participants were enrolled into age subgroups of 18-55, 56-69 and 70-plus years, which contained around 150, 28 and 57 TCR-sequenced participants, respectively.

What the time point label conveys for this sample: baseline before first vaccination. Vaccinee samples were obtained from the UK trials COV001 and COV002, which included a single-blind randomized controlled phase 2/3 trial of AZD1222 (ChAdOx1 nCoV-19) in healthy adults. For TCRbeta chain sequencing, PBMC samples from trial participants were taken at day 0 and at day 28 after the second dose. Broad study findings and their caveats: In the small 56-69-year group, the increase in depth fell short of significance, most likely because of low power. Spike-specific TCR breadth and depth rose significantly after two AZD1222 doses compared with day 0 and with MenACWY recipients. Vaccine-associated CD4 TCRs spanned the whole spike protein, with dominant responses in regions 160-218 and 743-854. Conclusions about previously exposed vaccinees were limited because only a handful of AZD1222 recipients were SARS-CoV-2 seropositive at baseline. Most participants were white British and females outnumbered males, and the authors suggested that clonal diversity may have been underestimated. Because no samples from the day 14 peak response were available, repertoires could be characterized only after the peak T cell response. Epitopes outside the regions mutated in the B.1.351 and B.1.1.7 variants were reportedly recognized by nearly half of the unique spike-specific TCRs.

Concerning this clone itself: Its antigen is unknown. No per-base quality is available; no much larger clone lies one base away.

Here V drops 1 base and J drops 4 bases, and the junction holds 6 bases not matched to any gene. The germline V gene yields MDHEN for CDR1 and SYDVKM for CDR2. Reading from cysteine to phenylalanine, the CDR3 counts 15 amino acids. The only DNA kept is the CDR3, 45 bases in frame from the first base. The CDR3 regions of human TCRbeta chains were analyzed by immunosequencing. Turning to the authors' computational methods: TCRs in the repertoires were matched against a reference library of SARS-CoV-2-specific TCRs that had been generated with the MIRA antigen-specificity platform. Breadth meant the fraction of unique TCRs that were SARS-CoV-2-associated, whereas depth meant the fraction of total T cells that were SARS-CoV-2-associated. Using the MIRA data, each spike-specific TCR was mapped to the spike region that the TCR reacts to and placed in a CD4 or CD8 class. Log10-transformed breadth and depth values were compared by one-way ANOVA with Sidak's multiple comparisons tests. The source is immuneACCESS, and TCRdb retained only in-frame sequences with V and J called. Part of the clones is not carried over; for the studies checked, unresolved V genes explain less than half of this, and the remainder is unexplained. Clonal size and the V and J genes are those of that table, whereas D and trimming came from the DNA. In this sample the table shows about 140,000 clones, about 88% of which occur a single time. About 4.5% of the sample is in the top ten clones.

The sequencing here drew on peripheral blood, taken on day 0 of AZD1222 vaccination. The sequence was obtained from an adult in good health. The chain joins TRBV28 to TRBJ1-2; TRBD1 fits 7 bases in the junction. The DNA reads TGTGCCAGCAGTTTATCGAACAGGGGTGGCTATGGCTACACCTTC. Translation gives CASSLSNRGGYGYTF.